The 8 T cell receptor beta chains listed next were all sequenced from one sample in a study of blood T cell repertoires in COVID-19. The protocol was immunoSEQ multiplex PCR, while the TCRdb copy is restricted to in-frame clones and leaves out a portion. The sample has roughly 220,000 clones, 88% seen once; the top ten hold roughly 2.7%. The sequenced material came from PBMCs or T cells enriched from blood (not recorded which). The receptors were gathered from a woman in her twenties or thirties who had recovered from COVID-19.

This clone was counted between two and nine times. In DNA, the CDR3 is TGTGCCAGCAGCCCGACCCGGAGGGCAACTAATGAAAAACTGTTTTTT. Its protein product is CASSPTRRATNEKLFF. The chain couples TRBV11-3 to TRBJ1-4; D unresolved. V shed 5 bases and J shed 0 bases, with 13 bases lying between them. The CDR3 extends over 16 amino acids. Germline CDR1 is SGHNT and CDR2 is YENEEA.

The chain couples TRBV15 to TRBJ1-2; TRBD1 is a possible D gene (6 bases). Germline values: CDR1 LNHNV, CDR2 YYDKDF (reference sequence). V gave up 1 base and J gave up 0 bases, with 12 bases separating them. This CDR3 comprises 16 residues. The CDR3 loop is CATSRARTVSNYGYTF. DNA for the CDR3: TGTGCCACCAGCAGAGCCAGGACAGTTTCTAACTATGGCTACACCTTC.

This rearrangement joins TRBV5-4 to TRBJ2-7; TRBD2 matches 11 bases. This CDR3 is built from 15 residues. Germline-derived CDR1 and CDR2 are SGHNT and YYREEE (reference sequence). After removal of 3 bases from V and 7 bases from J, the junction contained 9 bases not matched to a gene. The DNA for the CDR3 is TGTGCCAGCAGCTCCGGACTAGCGGGTTTTGGGGAGCAGTACTTC. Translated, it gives CASSSGLAGFGEQYF.

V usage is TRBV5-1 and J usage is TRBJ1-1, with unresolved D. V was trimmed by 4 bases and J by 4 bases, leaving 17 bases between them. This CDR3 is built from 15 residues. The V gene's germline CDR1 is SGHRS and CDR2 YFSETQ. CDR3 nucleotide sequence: TGCGCCAGCAGCCGGGAACAAGGGTCTAGCACTGAAGCTTTCTTT. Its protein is CASSREQGSSTEAFF.

CDR3 nucleotide sequence: TGTGCCACCAGCAGAGATCGAGCCGGCAATCAGCCCCAGCATTTT. Translated: CATSRDRAGNQPQHF. This rearrangement joins TRBV15 to TRBJ1-5; D is ambiguous. In germline, CDR1 is LNHNV, CDR2 YYDKDF (reference sequence). V was pared by 0 bases and J by 2 bases, with 8 bases between. This CDR3 is built from 15 residues.

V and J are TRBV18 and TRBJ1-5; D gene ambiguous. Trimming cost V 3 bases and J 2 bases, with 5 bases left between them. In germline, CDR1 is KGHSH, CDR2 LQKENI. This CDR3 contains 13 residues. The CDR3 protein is CASSPPGNQPQHF. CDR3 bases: TGTGCCAGCTCACCCCCGGGCAATCAGCCCCAGCATTTT.

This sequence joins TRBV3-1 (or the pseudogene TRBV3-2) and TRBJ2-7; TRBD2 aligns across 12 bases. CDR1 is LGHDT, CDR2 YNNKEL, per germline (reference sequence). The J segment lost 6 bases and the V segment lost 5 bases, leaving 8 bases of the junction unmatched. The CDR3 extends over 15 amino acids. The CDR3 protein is CASSTLAGGPGEQYF. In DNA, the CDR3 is TGTGCCAGCAGCACCCTAGCGGGGGGGCCCGGCGAGCAGTACTTC.

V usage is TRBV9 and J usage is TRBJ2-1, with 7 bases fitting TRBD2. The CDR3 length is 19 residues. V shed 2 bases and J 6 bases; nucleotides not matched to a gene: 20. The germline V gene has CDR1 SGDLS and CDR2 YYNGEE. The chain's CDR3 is CASSVDQAGPTLGGNEQFF. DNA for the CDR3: TGTGCCAGCAGCGTCGACCAAGCGGGGCCGACCTTAGGAGGCAATGAGCAGTTCTTC.